This TCR beta chain was captured in a study of T cells in Graves' hyperthyroidism and ophthalmopathy. Uncontrolled infections, other autoimmune diseases, pregnancy or lactation led to exclusion of patients. This clonotype appeared many times. Its antigen is currently unknown. A read error may be the cause here, since a much bigger clone is one base away. Template material for amplifying TCR beta CDR3 regions consisted of RNA transcripts. During a first-round RT-PCR of the TCR CDR3, the HTBI primer set was used. MiXCR was run by TCRdb on the multiplex PCR reads, yielding one entry per CDR3 protein. The table has hundreds of thousands of distinct CDR3 sequences, 14% to 15% seen once. This CDR3 spans 15 amino acids. Study-level findings and limits: Blood also held most thyroid clonotypes expanded beyond 0.001. Before onset, by a median of about seven months, the model predicted ophthalmopathy.

V is TRBV12-3 or TRBV12-4 and J is TRBJ1-1; D ambiguous. The sample was blood. The TCR originated in a woman between 40 and 55 years old with Graves' ophthalmopathy. CDR3 loop: CAGSRKTPGNTEAFF. As DNA, the CDR3 is TGTGCCGGCAGTCGAAAGACACCGGGGAACACTGAAGCTTTCTTT.